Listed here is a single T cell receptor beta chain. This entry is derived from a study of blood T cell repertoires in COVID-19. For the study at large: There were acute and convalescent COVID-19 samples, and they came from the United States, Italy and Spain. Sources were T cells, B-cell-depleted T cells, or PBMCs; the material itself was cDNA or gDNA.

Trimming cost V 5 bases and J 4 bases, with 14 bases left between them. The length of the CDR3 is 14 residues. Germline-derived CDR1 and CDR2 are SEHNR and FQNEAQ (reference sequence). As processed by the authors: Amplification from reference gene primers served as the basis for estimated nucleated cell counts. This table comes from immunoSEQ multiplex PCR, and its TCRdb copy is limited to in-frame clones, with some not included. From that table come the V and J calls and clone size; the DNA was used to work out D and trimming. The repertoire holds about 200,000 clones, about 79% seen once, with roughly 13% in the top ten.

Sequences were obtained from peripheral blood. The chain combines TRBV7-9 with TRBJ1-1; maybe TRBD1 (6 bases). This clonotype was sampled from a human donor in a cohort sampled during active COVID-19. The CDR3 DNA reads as TGTGCCAGCAGCCCCCCAGACAGGCTCACTGAAGCTTTCTTT. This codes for CASSPPDRLTEAFF.